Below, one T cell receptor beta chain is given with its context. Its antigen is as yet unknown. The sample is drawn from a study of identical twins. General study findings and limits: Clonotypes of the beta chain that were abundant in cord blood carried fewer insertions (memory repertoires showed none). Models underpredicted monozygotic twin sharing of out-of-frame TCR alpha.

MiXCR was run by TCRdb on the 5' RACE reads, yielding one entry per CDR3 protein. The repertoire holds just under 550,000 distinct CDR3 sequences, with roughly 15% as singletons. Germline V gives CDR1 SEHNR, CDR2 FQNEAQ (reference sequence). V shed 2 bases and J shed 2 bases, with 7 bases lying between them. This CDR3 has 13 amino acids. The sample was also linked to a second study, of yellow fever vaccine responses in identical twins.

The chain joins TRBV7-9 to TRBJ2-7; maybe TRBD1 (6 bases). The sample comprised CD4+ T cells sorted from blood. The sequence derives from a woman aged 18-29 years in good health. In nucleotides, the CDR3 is TGTGCCAGCAGCTTACCAGGGGCCTACGAGCAGTACGTC. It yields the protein CASSLPGAYEQYV.